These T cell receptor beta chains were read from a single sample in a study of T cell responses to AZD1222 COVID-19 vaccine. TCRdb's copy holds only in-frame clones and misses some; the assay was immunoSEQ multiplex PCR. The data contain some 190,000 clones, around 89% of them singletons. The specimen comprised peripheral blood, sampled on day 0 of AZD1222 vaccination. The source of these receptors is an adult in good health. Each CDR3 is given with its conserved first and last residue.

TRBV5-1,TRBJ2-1,CATNGGGAAEQFF
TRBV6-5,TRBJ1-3,CASSPGLSGNTIYF
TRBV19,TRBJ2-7,CASSIWDRGSEQYF
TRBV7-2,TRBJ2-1,CASSLAGTSGGYNEQFF
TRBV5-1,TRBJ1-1,CASSLPQGFRNTEAFF
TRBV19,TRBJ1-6,CASSTVEGSLHF
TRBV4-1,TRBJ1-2,CASSHQDRPYGYTF
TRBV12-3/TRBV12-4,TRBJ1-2,CASSPMAYGYTF
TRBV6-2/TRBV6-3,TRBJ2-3,CASSSPAGGRADTQYF
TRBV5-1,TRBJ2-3,CASSLASLAGGMDTQYF
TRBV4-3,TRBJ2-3,CASSQVPGQGRADTQYF
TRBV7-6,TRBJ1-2,CASSLGTGNYGYTF
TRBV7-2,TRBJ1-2,CASSPSRDPRGYTF
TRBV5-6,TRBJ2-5,CASRPGGTAPTVRGWTQYF
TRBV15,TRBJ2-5,CATSQGTETQYF